The rows below give T cell receptor beta chains drawn from one sample of a study of Ad26.COV2.S vaccination and SARS-CoV-2 variants. Assay used: immunoSEQ multiplex PCR; TCRdb lists only in-frame clones, some missing. This table holds around 100,000 clones, roughly 75% found once. The starting material was peripheral blood, obtained after recovery from COVID-19. The receptors shown here come from a human donor who had recovered from COVID-19. CDR3s include the opening cysteine and the closing phenylalanine or tryptophan. The listing skips clone size in some rows; elsewhere it reads once, few, many or a size class.

v_gene: TRBV19
j_gene: TRBJ2-6
abundance: -
CDR3aa: CASRLMGRGPGANVLTF

v_gene: TRBV5-1
j_gene: TRBJ1-1
abundance: -
CDR3aa: CASSSTGRDTEAFF

v_gene: TRBV4-1
j_gene: TRBJ2-1
abundance: -
CDR3aa: CASSPLVAGPSYNEQFF

v_gene: TRBV19
j_gene: TRBJ1-6
abundance: -
CDR3aa: CASSGRQGSPLHF

v_gene: TRBV7-3
j_gene: TRBJ1-5
abundance: once
CDR3aa: CASSQDDGQPQHF

v_gene: TRBV29-1
j_gene: TRBJ1-4
abundance: once
CDR3aa: CSAEGGTGGVDEKLFF

v_gene: TRBV5-4
j_gene: TRBJ2-5
abundance: -
CDR3aa: CASSFPSGKGKETQYF

v_gene: TRBV19
j_gene: TRBJ1-5
abundance: few
CDR3aa: CASNLGQYSNQPQHF

v_gene: TRBV24-1
j_gene: TRBJ1-2
abundance: -
CDR3aa: CATSDWGTDYGYTF

v_gene: TRBV5-6
j_gene: TRBJ1-1
abundance: -
CDR3aa: CASSSPGETEAFF

v_gene: TRBV6-1
j_gene: TRBJ2-5
abundance: -
CDR3aa: CASSEAHTTQETQYF

v_gene: TRBV18
j_gene: TRBJ1-1
abundance: -
CDR3aa: CASSPGGNTEAFF

v_gene: TRBV3-1/TRBV3-2
j_gene: TRBJ1-1
abundance: -
CDR3aa: CASSPWRGGEPEAFF

v_gene: TRBV11-2
j_gene: TRBJ1-5
abundance: -
CDR3aa: CASSYGQGNQPQHF

v_gene: TRBV1
j_gene: TRBJ1-4
abundance: -
CDR3aa: CTSRIQGANEKLFF

v_gene: TRBV30
j_gene: TRBJ1-4
abundance: -
CDR3aa: CAWSVGGSGQGNEKLFF

v_gene: TRBV9
j_gene: TRBJ1-2
abundance: -
CDR3aa: CASSEGQLWGYTF

v_gene: TRBV14
j_gene: TRBJ1-2
abundance: many
CDR3aa: CASSQDIYGYTF

v_gene: TRBV5-1
j_gene: TRBJ1-1
abundance: -
CDR3aa: CASSLTGGEQTEAFF

v_gene: TRBV27
j_gene: TRBJ2-2
abundance: -
CDR3aa: CASSLRPDSWNTGELFF

v_gene: TRBV7-2
j_gene: TRBJ2-2
abundance: -
CDR3aa: CASSPDAGGQELFF